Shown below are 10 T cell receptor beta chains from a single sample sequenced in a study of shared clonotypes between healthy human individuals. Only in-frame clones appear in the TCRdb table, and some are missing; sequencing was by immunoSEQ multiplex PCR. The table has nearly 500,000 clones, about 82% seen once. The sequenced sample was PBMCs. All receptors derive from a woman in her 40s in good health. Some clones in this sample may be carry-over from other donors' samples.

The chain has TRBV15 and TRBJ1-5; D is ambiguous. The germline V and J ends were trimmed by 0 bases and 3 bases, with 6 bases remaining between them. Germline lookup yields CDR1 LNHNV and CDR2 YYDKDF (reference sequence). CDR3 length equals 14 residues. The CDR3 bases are TGTGCCACCAGCAGAGATAACACCAATCAGCCCCAGCATTTT. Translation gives CATSRDNTNQPQHF. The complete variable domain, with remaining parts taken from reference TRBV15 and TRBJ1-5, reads DAMVIQNPRYQVTQFGKPVTLSCSQTLNHNVMYWYQQKSSQAPKLLFHYYDKDFNNEADTPDNFQSRRPNTSFCFLDIRSPGLGDTAMYLCATSRDNTNQPQHFGDGTRLSIL.

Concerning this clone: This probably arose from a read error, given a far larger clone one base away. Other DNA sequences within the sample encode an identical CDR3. Here the CDR3 DNA reads TGTGCCAGCAGCTCCATCACGGGGGGCGAGACCCAGTACTTC. Protein sequence: CASSSITGGETQYF. The genes are TRBV7-9 and TRBJ2-5; D is possibly TRBD2 (7 bases). The CDR3 totals 14 residues. The V end lost 4 bases, the J end lost 5 bases, and 14 bases lay between the germline ends. Per germline, CDR1 SEHNR and CDR2 FQNEAQ (reference sequence). The complete variable domain, with remaining parts taken from reference TRBV7-9 and TRBJ2-5, reads DTGVSQNPRHKITKRGQNVTFRCDPISEHNRLYWYRQTLGQGPEFLTYFQNEAQLEKSRLLSDRFSAERPKGSFSTLEIQRTEQGDSAMYLCASSSITGGETQYFGPGTRLLVL.

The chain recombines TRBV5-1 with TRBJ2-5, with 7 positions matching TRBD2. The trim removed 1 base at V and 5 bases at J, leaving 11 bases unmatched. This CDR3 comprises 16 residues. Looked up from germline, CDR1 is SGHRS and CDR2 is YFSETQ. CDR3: CASSLNPAGERETQYF. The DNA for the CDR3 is TGCGCCAGCAGCTTGAATCCGGCGGGAGAAAGGGAGACCCAGTACTTC.

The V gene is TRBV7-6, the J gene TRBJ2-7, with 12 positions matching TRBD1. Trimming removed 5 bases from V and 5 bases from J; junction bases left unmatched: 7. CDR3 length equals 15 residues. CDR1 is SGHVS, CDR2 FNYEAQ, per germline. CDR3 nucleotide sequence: TGTGCCAGCAGCGCGGGGACAGGGGGCAGCGACGAGCAGTACTTC. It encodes CASSAGTGGSDEQYF.

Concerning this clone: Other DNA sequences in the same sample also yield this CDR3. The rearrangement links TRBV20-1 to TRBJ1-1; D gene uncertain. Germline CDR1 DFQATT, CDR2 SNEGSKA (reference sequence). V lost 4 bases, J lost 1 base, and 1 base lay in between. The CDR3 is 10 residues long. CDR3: CSATNTEAFF. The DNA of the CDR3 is TGCAGTGCTACGAACACTGAAGCTTTCTTT.

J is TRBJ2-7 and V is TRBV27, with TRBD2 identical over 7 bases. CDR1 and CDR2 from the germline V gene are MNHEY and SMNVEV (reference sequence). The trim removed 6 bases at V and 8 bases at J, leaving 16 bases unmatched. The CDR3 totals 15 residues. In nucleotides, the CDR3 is TGTGCCAGCAGCTTCTTCGGGACTATTCTCTCCCAGCAGTACTTC. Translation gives CASSFFGTILSQQYF.

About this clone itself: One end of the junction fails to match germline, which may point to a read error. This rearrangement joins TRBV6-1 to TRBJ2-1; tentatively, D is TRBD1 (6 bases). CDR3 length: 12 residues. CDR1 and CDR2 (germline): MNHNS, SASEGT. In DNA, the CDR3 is TGTGCCAGCAGTTGGGACCAGGGGACGTATATCTTC. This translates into CASSWDQGTYIF.

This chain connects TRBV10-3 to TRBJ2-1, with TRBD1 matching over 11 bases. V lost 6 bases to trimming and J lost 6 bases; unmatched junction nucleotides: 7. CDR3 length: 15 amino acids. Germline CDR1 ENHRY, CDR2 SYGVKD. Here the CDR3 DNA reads TGTGCCATCAGCCCCGGACAGGGGGCGTCCAATGAGCAGTTCTTC. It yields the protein CAISPGQGASNEQFF.

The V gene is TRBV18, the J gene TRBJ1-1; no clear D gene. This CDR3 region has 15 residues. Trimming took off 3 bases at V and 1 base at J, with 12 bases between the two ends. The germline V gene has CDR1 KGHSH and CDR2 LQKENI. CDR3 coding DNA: TGTGCCAGCTCACCCCCGGTAGGACCGAACACTGAAGCTTTCTTT. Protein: CASSPPVGPNTEAFF.

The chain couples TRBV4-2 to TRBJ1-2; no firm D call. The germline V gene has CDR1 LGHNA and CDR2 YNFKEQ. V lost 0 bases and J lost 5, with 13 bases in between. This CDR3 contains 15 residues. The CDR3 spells CASSQDGRARYGYTF. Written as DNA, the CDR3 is TGTGCCAGCAGCCAAGATGGCCGGGCTCGTTATGGCTACACCTTC.